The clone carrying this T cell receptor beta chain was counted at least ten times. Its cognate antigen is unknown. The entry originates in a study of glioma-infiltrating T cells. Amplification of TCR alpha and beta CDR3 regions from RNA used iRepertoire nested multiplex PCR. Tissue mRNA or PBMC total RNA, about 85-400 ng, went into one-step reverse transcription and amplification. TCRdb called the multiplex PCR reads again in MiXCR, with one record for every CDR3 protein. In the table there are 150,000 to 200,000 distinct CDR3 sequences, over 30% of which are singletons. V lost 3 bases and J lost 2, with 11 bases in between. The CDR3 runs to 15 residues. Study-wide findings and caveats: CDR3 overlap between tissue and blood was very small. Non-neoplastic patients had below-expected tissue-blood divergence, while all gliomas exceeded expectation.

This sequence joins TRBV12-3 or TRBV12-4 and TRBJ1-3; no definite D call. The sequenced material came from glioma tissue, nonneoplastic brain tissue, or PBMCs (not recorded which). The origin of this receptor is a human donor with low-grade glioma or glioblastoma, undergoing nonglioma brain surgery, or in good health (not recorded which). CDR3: CASSFPGRTGNTIYF. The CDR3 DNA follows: TGTGCCAGCAGTTTCCCCGGACGGACTGGAAACACCATATATTTT.